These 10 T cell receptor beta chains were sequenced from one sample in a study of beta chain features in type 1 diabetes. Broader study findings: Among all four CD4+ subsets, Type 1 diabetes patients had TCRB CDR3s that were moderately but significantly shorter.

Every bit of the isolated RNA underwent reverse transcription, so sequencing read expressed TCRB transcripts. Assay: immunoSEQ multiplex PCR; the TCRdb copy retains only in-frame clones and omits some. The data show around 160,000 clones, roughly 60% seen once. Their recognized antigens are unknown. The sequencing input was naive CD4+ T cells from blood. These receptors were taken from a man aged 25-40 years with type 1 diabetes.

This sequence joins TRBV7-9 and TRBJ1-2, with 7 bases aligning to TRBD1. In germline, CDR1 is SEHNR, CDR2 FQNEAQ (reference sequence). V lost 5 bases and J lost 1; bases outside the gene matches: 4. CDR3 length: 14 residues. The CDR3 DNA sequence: TGTGCCAGCAGCGTGGGACAGCTTAACTATGGCTACACCTTC. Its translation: CASSVGQLNYGYTF.

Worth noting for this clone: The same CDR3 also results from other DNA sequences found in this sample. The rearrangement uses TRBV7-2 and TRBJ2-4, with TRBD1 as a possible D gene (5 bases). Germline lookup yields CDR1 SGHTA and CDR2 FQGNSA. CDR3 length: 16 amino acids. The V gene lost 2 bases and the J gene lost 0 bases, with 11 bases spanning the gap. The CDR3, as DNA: TGTGCCAGCAGCTTAACGTCAGGGCTAGCCAAAAACATTCAGTACTTC. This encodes CASSLTSGLAKNIQYF. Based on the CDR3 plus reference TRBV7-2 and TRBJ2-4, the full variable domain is GAGVSQSPSNKVTEKGKDVELRCDPISGHTALYWYRQSLGQGLEFLIYFQGNSAPDKSGLPSDRFSAERTGGSVSTLTIQRTQQEDSAVYLCASSLTSGLAKNIQYFGAGTRLSVL.

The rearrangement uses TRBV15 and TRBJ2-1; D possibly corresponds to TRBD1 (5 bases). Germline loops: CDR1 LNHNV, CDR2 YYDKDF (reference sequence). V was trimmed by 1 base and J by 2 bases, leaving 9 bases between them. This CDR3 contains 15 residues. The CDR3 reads CATSRASGPYNEQFF. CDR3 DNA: TGTGCCACCAGCAGAGCTTCAGGGCCCTACAATGAGCAGTTCTTC. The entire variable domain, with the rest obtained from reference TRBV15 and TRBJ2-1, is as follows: DAMVIQNPRYQVTQFGKPVTLSCSQTLNHNVMYWYQQKSSQAPKLLFHYYDKDFNNEADTPDNFQSRRPNTSFCFLDIRSPGLGDTAMYLCATSRASGPYNEQFFGPGTRLTVL.

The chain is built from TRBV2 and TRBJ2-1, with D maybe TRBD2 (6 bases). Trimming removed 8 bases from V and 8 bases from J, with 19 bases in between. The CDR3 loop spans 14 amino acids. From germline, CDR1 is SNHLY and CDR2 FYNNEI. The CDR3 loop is CASARDSTNDEQFF. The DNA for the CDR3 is TGTGCCAGCGCCCGGGACTCCACCAATGATGAGCAGTTCTTC.

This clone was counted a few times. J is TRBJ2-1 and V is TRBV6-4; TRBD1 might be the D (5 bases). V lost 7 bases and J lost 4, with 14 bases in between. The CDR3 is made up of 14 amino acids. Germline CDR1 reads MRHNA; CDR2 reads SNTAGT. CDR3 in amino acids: CASKKETGYNEQFF. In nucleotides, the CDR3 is TGTGCCAGCAAGAAGGAAACAGGATACAATGAGCAGTTCTTC.

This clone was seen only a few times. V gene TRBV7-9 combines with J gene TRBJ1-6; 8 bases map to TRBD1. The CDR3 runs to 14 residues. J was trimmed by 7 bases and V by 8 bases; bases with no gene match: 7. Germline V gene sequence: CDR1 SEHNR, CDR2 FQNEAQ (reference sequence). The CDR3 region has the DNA TGTGCCAGCCCACGGGGGGACAGGAATTCACCCCTCCACTTT. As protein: CASPRGDRNSPLHF.

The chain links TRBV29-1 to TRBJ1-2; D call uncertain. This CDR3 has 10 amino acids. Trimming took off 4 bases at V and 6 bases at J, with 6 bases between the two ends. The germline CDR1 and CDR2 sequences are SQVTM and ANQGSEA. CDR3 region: CSVGSDGYTF. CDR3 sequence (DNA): TGCAGCGTTGGGTCCGATGGCTACACCTTC. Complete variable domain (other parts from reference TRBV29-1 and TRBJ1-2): SAVISQKPSRDICQRGTSLTIQCQVDSQVTMMFWYRQQPGQSLTLIATANQGSEATYESGFVIDKFPISRPNLTFSTLTVSNMSPEDSSIYLCSVGSDGYTFGSGTRLTVV.

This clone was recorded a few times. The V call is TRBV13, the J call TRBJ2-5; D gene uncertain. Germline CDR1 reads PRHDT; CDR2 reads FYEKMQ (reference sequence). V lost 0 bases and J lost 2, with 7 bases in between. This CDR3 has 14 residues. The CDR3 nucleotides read TGTGCCAGCAGCTTAGGACGCCCACAAGAGACCCAGTACTTC. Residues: CASSLGRPQETQYF.

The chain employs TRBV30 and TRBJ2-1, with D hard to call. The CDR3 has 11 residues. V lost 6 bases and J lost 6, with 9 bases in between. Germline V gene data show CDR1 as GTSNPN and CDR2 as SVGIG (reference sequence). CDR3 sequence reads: CACGPFNEQFF. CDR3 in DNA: TGTGCCTGCGGTCCCTTCAATGAGCAGTTCTTC.

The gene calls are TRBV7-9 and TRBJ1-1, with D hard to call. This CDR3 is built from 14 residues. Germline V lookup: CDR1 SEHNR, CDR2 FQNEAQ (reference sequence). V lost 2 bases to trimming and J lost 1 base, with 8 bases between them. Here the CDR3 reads CASSLIPENTEAFF. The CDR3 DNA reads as TGTGCCAGCAGCTTAATCCCGGAGAACACTGAAGCTTTCTTT.